Below are 2 T cell receptor beta chains sequenced from a single sample in a study of OX40 agonist ivuxolimab in advanced cancers. The repertoire was sequenced with immunoSEQ multiplex PCR; TCRdb's copy has only in-frame clones and lacks some. This table has about 21,000 clones, roughly 80% appearing once. Here the sequenced sample was CD4+ or CD8+ T cells sorted from blood, taken in a trial of the OX40 agonist ivuxolimab. Receptor source: an adult with an advanced solid tumor such as melanoma, head and neck, liver or kidney cancer.

The rearrangement uses TRBV7-9 and TRBJ2-5; 9 bases are shared with TRBD1. The germline V gene has CDR1 SEHNR and CDR2 FQNEAQ (reference sequence). This CDR3 is 14 amino acids long. Trimming removed 4 bases from V and 2 bases from J; junction bases left unmatched: 2. The CDR3: CASSSGTGQETQYF. CDR3 DNA sequence: TGTGCCAGCAGCTCCGGGACAGGGCAAGAGACCCAGTACTTC.

This chain joins TRBV7-6 and TRBJ2-3; possibly TRBD1 or TRBD2 for D (5 bases each). V shed 1 base and J shed 10 bases, with 21 bases lying between them. The CDR3 loop spans 16 amino acids. Per the germline V gene, CDR1 is SGHVS and CDR2 is FNYEAQ. CDR3 loop: CASSLVVGQGPIPQYF. The DNA of the CDR3 is TGTGCCAGCAGCTTAGTGGTAGGGCAGGGACCCATTCCGCAGTATTTT.